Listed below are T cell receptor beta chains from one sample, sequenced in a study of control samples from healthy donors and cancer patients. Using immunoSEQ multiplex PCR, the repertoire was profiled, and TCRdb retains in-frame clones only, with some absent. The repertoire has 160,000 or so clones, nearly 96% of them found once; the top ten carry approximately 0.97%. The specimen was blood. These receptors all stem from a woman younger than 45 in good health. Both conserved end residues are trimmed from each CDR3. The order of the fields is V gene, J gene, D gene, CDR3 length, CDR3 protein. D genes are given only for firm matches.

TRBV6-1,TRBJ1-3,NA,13,ASSELGGSGNTIY
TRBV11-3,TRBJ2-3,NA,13,ASSPTTDWTDTQY
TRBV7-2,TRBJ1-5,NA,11,ASSLGNNQPQH
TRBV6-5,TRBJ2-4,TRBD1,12,ASGTGLAKNIQY
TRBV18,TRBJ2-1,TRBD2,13,ASSPESGSPNEQF
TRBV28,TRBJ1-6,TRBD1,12,ASSLDRDNSPLH
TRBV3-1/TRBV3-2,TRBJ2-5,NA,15,ASSQRYHGGAIKTQY
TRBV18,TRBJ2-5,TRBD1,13,ASSPGTASQETQY
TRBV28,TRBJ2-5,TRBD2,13,ASRETSGRQETQY
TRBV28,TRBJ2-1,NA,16,ASSPPWVGKSSYNEQF
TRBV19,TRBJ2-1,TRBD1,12,ASSQRTGYNEQF
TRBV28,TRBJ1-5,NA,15,ASSLRQRGRENQPQH
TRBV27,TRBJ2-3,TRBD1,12,ASSLGGQFDTQY
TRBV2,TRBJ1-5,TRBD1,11,AVKGASHQPQH
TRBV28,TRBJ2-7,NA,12,ASSDRKSYYEQY
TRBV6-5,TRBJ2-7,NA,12,ASRRGPGLREQY
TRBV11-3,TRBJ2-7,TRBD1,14,ASSLGTGVNSYEQY
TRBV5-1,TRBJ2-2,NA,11,ASSLDWGGELF
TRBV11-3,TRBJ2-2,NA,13,ASSSRRGNTGELF
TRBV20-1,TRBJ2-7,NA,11,SASGSAPGEQY
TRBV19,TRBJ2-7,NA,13,ASSITWAAGYEQY
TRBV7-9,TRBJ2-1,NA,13,ASSLDAPSIHEQF
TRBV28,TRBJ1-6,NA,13,ATLGLLWNNSPLH
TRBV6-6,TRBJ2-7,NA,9,ASSYSGEQY
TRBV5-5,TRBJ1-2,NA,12,ASSPQTGTYGYT
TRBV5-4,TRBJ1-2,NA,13,ASSLVRGLNYGYT
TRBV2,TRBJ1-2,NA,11,ASRQDSNYGYT
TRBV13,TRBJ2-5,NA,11,ASSLGPQETQY
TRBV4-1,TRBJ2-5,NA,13,ASSQGWGDKETQY
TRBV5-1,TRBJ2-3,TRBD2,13,ASMLIAGGPWTQY
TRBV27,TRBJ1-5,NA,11,ASSSGENQPQH
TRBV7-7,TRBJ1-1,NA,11,ASSLGQNTEAF
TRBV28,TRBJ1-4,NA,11,ASRGGANEKLF
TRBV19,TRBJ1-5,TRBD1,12,ASSSQGSNQPQH
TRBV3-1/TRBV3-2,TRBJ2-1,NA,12,ASSQDAWTGQLF
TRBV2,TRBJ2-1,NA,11,ASWGLPYNEQF
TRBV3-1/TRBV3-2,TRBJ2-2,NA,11,ASSQWDTGELF
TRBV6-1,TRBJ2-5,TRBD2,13,ASSELAGGQETQY
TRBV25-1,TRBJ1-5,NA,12,ASSEMGYNQPQH
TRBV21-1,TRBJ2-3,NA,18,ASSKRRWTDRDSSTDTQY
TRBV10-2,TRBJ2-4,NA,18,ASSESRRGSLTGVKNIQY
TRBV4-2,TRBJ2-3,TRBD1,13,ASSKEGTGRDTQY
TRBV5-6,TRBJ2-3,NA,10,ASSPGTDTQY